The rows below give T cell receptor beta chains drawn from one sample of a study of shared clonotypes between healthy human individuals. The table came from immunoSEQ multiplex PCR; TCRdb's copy has only in-frame clones and leaves some out. The sample carries more than 1 million clones, more than 75% recorded once. Material: memory CD4+ T cells from PBMCs. The source of these receptors is a man between 18 and 29 years old in good health. Some clones in this sample may be carry-over from other donors' samples. CDR3s include the opening cysteine and the closing phenylalanine or tryptophan. D genes are given only for firm matches. Not every row has a clone size; where given, it reads once, few, many or a size class.

CDR3aa: CSVERTTADTQYF; CDR3nt: TGCAGCGTTGAGAGGACCACAGCAGATACGCAGTATTTT; abundance: .; d_gene: .; j_gene: TRBJ2-3; v_gene: TRBV29-1
CDR3aa: CASSRGGRLYNEQFF; CDR3nt: TGTGCCAGCAGTAGAGGGGGCAGGCTCTACAATGAGCAGTTCTTC; abundance: once; d_gene: TRBD1; j_gene: TRBJ2-1; v_gene: TRBV27
CDR3aa: CASSRQEGGKRSPLHF; CDR3nt: TGTGCCAGCAGTCGGCAGGAGGGGGGGAAGCGTTCACCCCTCCACTTT; abundance: .; d_gene: .; j_gene: TRBJ1-6; v_gene: TRBV25-1
CDR3aa: CASNGPYTEAFF; CDR3nt: TGTGCCAGCAACGGCCCTTACACTGAAGCTTTCTTT; abundance: .; d_gene: .; j_gene: TRBJ1-1; v_gene: TRBV2
CDR3aa: CASSLQGAGEKLFF; CDR3nt: TGTGCCAGCAGCTTACAGGGGGCGGGTGAAAAACTGTTTTTT; abundance: once; d_gene: TRBD1; j_gene: TRBJ1-4; v_gene: TRBV5-6
CDR3aa: CASSRQVSSDVLTF; CDR3nt: TGTGCCAGTAGTAGGCAGGTGAGCAGTGATGTCCTGACTTTC; abundance: .; d_gene: .; j_gene: TRBJ2-6; v_gene: TRBV19
CDR3aa: CASSSGMSGNQPQHF; CDR3nt: TGTGCCAGCAGTTCGGGGATGAGTGGCAATCAGCCCCAGCATTTT; abundance: .; d_gene: .; j_gene: TRBJ1-5; v_gene: TRBV2
CDR3aa: CASSYIAGVAGELFF; CDR3nt: TGCGCCAGCAGCTACATAGCGGGAGTAGCCGGGGAGCTGTTTTTT; abundance: .; d_gene: TRBD2; j_gene: TRBJ2-2; v_gene: TRBV5-1
CDR3aa: CASSPGDLAENTGELFF; CDR3nt: TGTGCCAGCAGCCCAGGGGATCTAGCGGAGAACACCGGGGAGCTGTTTTTT; abundance: .; d_gene: .; j_gene: TRBJ2-2; v_gene: TRBV5-6
CDR3aa: CASSYEGNYEQYF; CDR3nt: TGTGCCAGCAGTTACGAGGGAAACTACGAGCAGTACTTC; abundance: .; d_gene: .; j_gene: TRBJ2-7; v_gene: TRBV6-6
CDR3aa: CASSSGRGTGTEQYF; CDR3nt: TGTGCCAGCAGCTCCGGACGGGGGACGGGGACCGAGCAGTACTTC; abundance: .; d_gene: .; j_gene: TRBJ2-7; v_gene: TRBV7-2
CDR3aa: CASSLGGGIGYEQYF; CDR3nt: TGTGCCAGCAGTTTAGGTGGGGGCATCGGGTACGAGCAGTACTTC; abundance: .; d_gene: .; j_gene: TRBJ2-7; v_gene: TRBV28
CDR3aa: CAISTGRGGSGNTIYF; CDR3nt: TGTGCCATCAGTACGGGGAGGGGAGGCTCTGGAAACACCATATATTTT; abundance: many; d_gene: .; j_gene: TRBJ1-3; v_gene: TRBV10-3
CDR3aa: CASSRDLVSTDTQYF; CDR3nt: TGCGCCAGCAGCCGAGATCTGGTGAGCACAGATACGCAGTATTTT; abundance: once; d_gene: .; j_gene: TRBJ2-3; v_gene: TRBV4-3
CDR3aa: CASSPRWGKDEQFF; CDR3nt: TGTGCCAGCAGCCCACGGTGGGGAAAAGATGAGCAGTTCTTC; abundance: .; d_gene: .; j_gene: TRBJ2-1; v_gene: TRBV28
CDR3aa: CASSPRQVNSPLHF; CDR3nt: TGTGCCAGCAGCCCCCGACAGGTTAATTCACCCCTCCACTTT; abundance: .; d_gene: .; j_gene: TRBJ1-6; v_gene: TRBV9
CDR3aa: CATSRGRRTDAQYF; CDR3nt: TGTGCCACCAGCAGAGGTAGAAGGACAGATGCGCAGTATTTT; abundance: .; d_gene: .; j_gene: TRBJ2-3; v_gene: TRBV15
CDR3aa: CATSRGRDVGVPQHF; CDR3nt: TGTGCCACCAGCAGAGGCCGGGACGTTGGCGTGCCCCAGCATTTT; abundance: once; d_gene: .; j_gene: TRBJ1-5; v_gene: TRBV15
CDR3aa: CASSPRRGSGRESYEQYF; CDR3nt: TGTGCCAGCTCACCACGACGAGGTAGCGGGAGGGAAAGTTACGAGCAGTACTTC; abundance: .; d_gene: TRBD2; j_gene: TRBJ2-7; v_gene: TRBV18
CDR3aa: CASKIGIGRARIGDEQFF; CDR3nt: TGTGCCAGTAAAATCGGGATCGGGAGGGCCAGGATTGGCGATGAGCAGTTCTTC; abundance: .; d_gene: TRBD2; j_gene: TRBJ2-1; v_gene: TRBV19
CDR3aa: CASSWGGHLEGEQYF; CDR3nt: TGTGCCAGCAGCTGGGGGGGACACCTAGAGGGCGAGCAGTACTTC; abundance: many; d_gene: .; j_gene: TRBJ2-7; v_gene: TRBV5-6
CDR3aa: CASSQGRLDIYEQYF; CDR3nt: TGTGCCAGCAGCCAGGGGCGGTTAGATATTTACGAGCAGTACTTC; abundance: .; d_gene: .; j_gene: TRBJ2-7; v_gene: TRBV9
CDR3aa: CASTYGQGYNQPQHF; CDR3nt: TGTGCCAGCACCTACGGACAGGGTTACAATCAGCCCCAGCATTTT; abundance: .; d_gene: TRBD1; j_gene: TRBJ1-5; v_gene: TRBV28
CDR3aa: CASSQTDRGQETQYF; CDR3nt: TGTGCCAGCAGCCAAACTGACAGGGGCCAAGAGACCCAGTACTTC; abundance: .; d_gene: TRBD1; j_gene: TRBJ2-5; v_gene: TRBV14
CDR3aa: CASTRNFQNTGELFF; CDR3nt: TGTGCCAGCACCAGAAACTTCCAAAACACCGGGGAGCTGTTTTTT; abundance: .; d_gene: .; j_gene: TRBJ2-2; v_gene: TRBV6-5
CDR3aa: CASSTGQVGGYEQYF; CDR3nt: TGCGCCAGCAGCACTGGACAGGTCGGAGGCTACGAGCAGTACTTC; abundance: .; d_gene: TRBD1; j_gene: TRBJ2-7; v_gene: TRBV5-1
CDR3aa: CASSDHLGGSGDPGTGELFF; CDR3nt: TGTGCCAGCAGTGACCACCTGGGCGGGAGCGGGGATCCGGGCACCGGGGAGCTGTTTTTT; abundance: .; d_gene: TRBD2; j_gene: TRBJ2-2; v_gene: TRBV6-4
CDR3aa: CASSLDPGRAGEQYF; CDR3nt: TGCGCCAGCAGCTTGGACCCCGGGAGGGCCGGGGAGCAGTACTTC; abundance: .; d_gene: TRBD2; j_gene: TRBJ2-7; v_gene: TRBV5-1
CDR3aa: CASRDRGRGTDTQYF; CDR3nt: TGTGCCAGCAGAGACAGGGGGCGAGGCACAGATACGCAGTATTTT; abundance: .; d_gene: TRBD1; j_gene: TRBJ2-3; v_gene: TRBV5-6
CDR3aa: CASSLGGAYDEQYF; CDR3nt: TGTGCCAGCAGTTTAGGGGGGGCTTACGACGAGCAGTACTTC; abundance: .; d_gene: .; j_gene: TRBJ2-7; v_gene: TRBV28
CDR3aa: CASSRSGGGDEQYF; CDR3nt: TGCGCCAGCAGCCGATCAGGGGGCGGCGACGAGCAGTACTTC; abundance: .; d_gene: TRBD1; j_gene: TRBJ2-7; v_gene: TRBV5-1
CDR3aa: CASSERGGTGELFF; CDR3nt: TGTGCCAGCAGTGAACGGGGTGGCACCGGGGAGCTGTTTTTT; abundance: .; d_gene: .; j_gene: TRBJ2-2; v_gene: TRBV6-1
CDR3aa: CASKPGTGSLSGNTIYF; CDR3nt: TGTGCCAGCAAGCCCGGGACAGGGTCTCTCTCTGGAAACACCATATATTTT; abundance: few; d_gene: TRBD1; j_gene: TRBJ1-3; v_gene: TRBV28
CDR3aa: CASSQEKGMNTEAFF; CDR3nt: TGCGCCAGCAGCCAAGAAAAAGGTATGAACACTGAAGCTTTCTTT; abundance: few; d_gene: .; j_gene: TRBJ1-1; v_gene: TRBV4-1
CDR3aa: CASSLNGGYEQYF; CDR3nt: TGTGCCAGCAGCTTAAACGGCGGATACGAGCAGTACTTC; abundance: .; d_gene: .; j_gene: TRBJ2-7; v_gene: TRBV7-3
CDR3aa: CASSGSDEQFF; CDR3nt: TGTGCCAGCAGCGGCAGCGATGAGCAGTTCTTC; abundance: .; d_gene: .; j_gene: TRBJ2-1; v_gene: TRBV7-9
CDR3aa: CASSPRTSLSPYNEQFF; CDR3nt: TGTGCCAGCAGCCCTCGGACTAGTCTGTCCCCCTACAATGAGCAGTTCTTC; abundance: .; d_gene: TRBD2; j_gene: TRBJ2-1; v_gene: TRBV7-3
CDR3aa: CASRRQDRLAGYSYNEQFF; CDR3nt: TGTGCCAGCAGGCGACAGGACCGACTAGCGGGATATTCCTACAATGAGCAGTTCTTC; abundance: .; d_gene: TRBD2; j_gene: TRBJ2-1; v_gene: TRBV27
CDR3aa: CASSSTLDRRNYGYTF; CDR3nt: TGTGCCAGCAGCTCAACTTTGGACAGGCGAAACTATGGCTACACCTTC; abundance: .; d_gene: TRBD1; j_gene: TRBJ1-2; v_gene: TRBV28
CDR3aa: CAWISKGHGYEQFF; CDR3nt: TGTGCCTGGATCTCGAAGGGGCATGGGTATGAGCAGTTCTTC; abundance: .; d_gene: .; j_gene: TRBJ2-1; v_gene: TRBV30
CDR3aa: CASSPLDREREGYTF; CDR3nt: TGCGCCAGCAGCCCCTTGGACAGGGAAAGGGAAGGCTACACCTTC; abundance: many; d_gene: TRBD1; j_gene: TRBJ1-2; v_gene: TRBV4-1
CDR3aa: CASSETGLSYEQYF; CDR3nt: TGTGCCAGCAGTGAAACAGGGCTCTCCTACGAGCAGTACTTC; abundance: .; d_gene: .; j_gene: TRBJ2-7; v_gene: TRBV6-1
CDR3aa: CASSQGLAGGSTDTQYF; CDR3nt: TGTGCCAGCAGCCAAGGTTTAGCGGGGGGGAGCACAGATACGCAGTATTTT; abundance: .; d_gene: TRBD2; j_gene: TRBJ2-3; v_gene: TRBV4-2
CDR3aa: CASKGMMNTEAFF; CDR3nt: TGTGCCAGCAAAGGGATGATGAACACTGAAGCTTTCTTT; abundance: many; d_gene: .; j_gene: TRBJ1-1; v_gene: TRBV2
CDR3aa: CASSGGAHTNTGELFF; CDR3nt: TGTGCCAGCAGTGGGGGGGCCCATACCAACACCGGGGAGCTGTTTTTT; abundance: .; d_gene: .; j_gene: TRBJ2-2; v_gene: TRBV28
CDR3aa: CATSRAIVVATNEKLFF; CDR3nt: TGTGCCACCAGCAGAGCCATCGTAGTTGCAACTAATGAAAAACTGTTTTTT; abundance: .; d_gene: .; j_gene: TRBJ1-4; v_gene: TRBV15
CDR3aa: CASSIAGTNTGELFF; CDR3nt: TGTGCCAGTAGTATAGCTGGTACGAACACCGGGGAGCTGTTTTTT; abundance: few; d_gene: .; j_gene: TRBJ2-2; v_gene: TRBV19
CDR3aa: CASSEQGESNEKLFF; CDR3nt: TGTGCCAGCAGTGAACAGGGGGAAAGTAATGAAAAACTGTTTTTT; abundance: .; d_gene: TRBD1; j_gene: TRBJ1-4; v_gene: TRBV6-1
CDR3aa: CASSFSMGGAYNEQFF; CDR3nt: TGTGCCAGCAGTTTCTCTATGGGGGGGGCCTACAATGAGCAGTTCTTC; abundance: .; d_gene: TRBD2; j_gene: TRBJ2-1; v_gene: TRBV28
CDR3aa: CASSLRLVTDTQYF; CDR3nt: TGCGCCAGCAGCTTGAGACTAGTCACAGATACGCAGTATTTT; abundance: .; d_gene: .; j_gene: TRBJ2-3; v_gene: TRBV5-1
CDR3aa: CASSESGSPNYGYTF; CDR3nt: TGTGCCAGCAGCGAATCCGGGTCACCTAACTATGGCTACACCTTC; abundance: .; d_gene: .; j_gene: TRBJ1-2; v_gene: TRBV28
CDR3aa: CASSEGYVWGKLFF; CDR3nt: TGTGCCAGCAGTGAAGGATACGTATGGGGAAAACTGTTTTTT; abundance: few; d_gene: .; j_gene: TRBJ1-4; v_gene: TRBV2
CDR3aa: CASSSGQGPYEQYF; CDR3nt: TGTGCCAGCAGCTCTGGACAGGGGCCGTACGAGCAGTACTTC; abundance: .; d_gene: TRBD1; j_gene: TRBJ2-7; v_gene: TRBV5-4
CDR3aa: CATTGSEGTEAFF; CDR3nt: TGTGCCACCACCGGGTCCGAGGGCACTGAAGCTTTCTTT; abundance: .; d_gene: .; j_gene: TRBJ1-1; v_gene: TRBV2
CDR3aa: CASTGQRGSGANVLTF; CDR3nt: TGTGCCAGTACGGGACAAAGAGGCTCTGGGGCCAACGTCCTGACTTTC; abundance: .; d_gene: .; j_gene: TRBJ2-6; v_gene: TRBV2
CDR3aa: CASMSKLAGGPRFSSYEQYF; CDR3nt: TGCGCCAGCATGTCAAAACTAGCGGGAGGTCCTAGATTCAGCTCCTACGAGCAGTACTTC; abundance: .; d_gene: TRBD2; j_gene: TRBJ2-7; v_gene: TRBV5-1
CDR3aa: CASSFSFETGGTTEAFF; CDR3nt: TGTGCCAGCAGTTTCTCCTTTGAGACAGGGGGGACCACTGAAGCTTTCTTT; abundance: .; d_gene: TRBD1; j_gene: TRBJ1-1; v_gene: TRBV27
CDR3aa: CASTLGGEQFF; CDR3nt: TGTGCCAGCACCCTTGGGGGTGAGCAGTTCTTC; abundance: .; d_gene: .; j_gene: TRBJ2-1; v_gene: TRBV7-2
CDR3aa: CSARGTVSSYEQYF; CDR3nt: TGCAGCGCCCGTGGGACGGTGAGCTCCTACGAGCAGTACTTC; abundance: .; d_gene: .; j_gene: TRBJ2-7; v_gene: TRBV29-1
CDR3aa: CASSSWGGPGYGYTF; CDR3nt: TGTGCCAGCAGTAGCTGGGGCGGACCGGGCTATGGCTACACCTTC; abundance: .; d_gene: .; j_gene: TRBJ1-2; v_gene: TRBV6-6